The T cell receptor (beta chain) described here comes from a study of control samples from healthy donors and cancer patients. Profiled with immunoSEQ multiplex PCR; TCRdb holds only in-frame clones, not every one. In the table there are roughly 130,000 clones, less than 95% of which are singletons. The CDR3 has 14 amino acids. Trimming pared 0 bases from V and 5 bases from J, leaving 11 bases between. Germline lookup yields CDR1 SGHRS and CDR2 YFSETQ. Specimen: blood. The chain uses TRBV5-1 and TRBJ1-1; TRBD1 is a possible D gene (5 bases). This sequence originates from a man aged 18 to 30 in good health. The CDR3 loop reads CASSLGYRSTEAFF. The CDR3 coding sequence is TGCGCCAGCAGCTTGGGATACAGGAGTACTGAAGCTTTCTTT.